The T cell receptor (beta chain) under discussion was sequenced for a study of glioma-infiltrating T cells. Amplification of TCR alpha and beta CDR3 regions from RNA used iRepertoire nested multiplex PCR. TCRdb re-called the multiplex PCR reads with MiXCR, one entry per CDR3 protein. The repertoire holds 300,000 to 450,000 distinct CDR3 sequences, with roughly two fifths as singletons. Trimming cost V 7 bases and J 7 bases, with 16 bases left between them. Germline V gene sequence: CDR1 MDHEN, CDR2 SYDVKM. The CDR3 runs to 13 residues. The chain has TRBV28 and TRBJ1-2, with a tentative D call TRBD1 (5 bases). Sequencing was performed on glioma tissue, nonneoplastic brain tissue, or PBMCs (not recorded which). This TCR derives from a human donor with low-grade glioma or glioblastoma, undergoing nonglioma brain surgery, or in good health (not recorded which). In DNA form, the CDR3 reads TGTGCCAGCACTACCCGAGGGGTGGGTGGCTACACCTTC. It translates to CASTTRGVGGYTF.